This is a list of T cell receptor beta chains from one sample in a study of blood T cell repertoires in COVID-19. Sequenced by immunoSEQ multiplex PCR; TCRdb stores in-frame clones only, minus some. The data contain 110,000 to 150,000 clones, 86% of them singletons. Sequencing was done on a sample of PBMCs or T cells enriched from blood (not recorded which). The receptors stem from a middle-aged man who had recovered from COVID-19. The CDR3 runs from the conserved cysteine through the conserved F or W. D genes are given only for firm matches. Part of the rows lack a size; the others show once, few, many or a class for expanded clones.

TRBV5-6	TRBD2	TRBJ2-1	-	CASSLPRTSGTVEQFF	TGTGCCAGCAGCTTACCCCGGACTAGCGGGACGGTTGAGCAGTTCTTC
TRBV7-3	-	TRBJ2-7	-	CASSHQPRGSKYEQYF	TGTGCCAGCAGCCACCAGCCCAGAGGGAGTAAATACGAGCAGTACTTC
TRBV6-5	TRBD1	TRBJ2-2	once	CASSYDRGYTGELFF	TGTGCCAGCAGTTACGACAGGGGGTATACCGGGGAGCTGTTTTTT
TRBV15	-	TRBJ1-2	-	CATSRGGRSYTF	TGTGCCACCAGCAGAGGGGGCAGAAGCTACACCTTC
TRBV3-1/TRBV3-2	-	TRBJ1-2	few	CASSQGGGLNYGYTF	TGTGCCAGCAGCCAAGGGGGAGGGTTAAACTATGGCTACACCTTC
TRBV5-6	-	TRBJ1-2	-	CASSLGGRNYGYTF	TGTGCCAGCAGCTTGGGGGGGCGAAACTATGGCTACACCTTC
TRBV24-1	TRBD1	TRBJ1-2	-	CATSDPVTGRGGYTF	TGTGCCACCAGTGACCCCGTGACAGGGCGAGGCGGCTACACCTTC
TRBV21-1	-	TRBJ2-3	-	CASSRQDSVSTDTQYF	TGTGCCAGCAGCAGACAGGACAGCGTGAGCACAGATACGCAGTATTTT
TRBV27	TRBD1	TRBJ1-2	-	CASSSYTTGGNYGYTF	TGTGCCAGCAGTTCCTACACGACAGGGGGCAACTATGGCTACACCTTC
TRBV4-3	-	TRBJ1-5	-	CASSQEFRSNQPQHF	TGCGCCAGCAGCCAAGAGTTCCGTAGCAATCAGCCCCAGCATTTT
TRBV11-2	TRBD1	TRBJ1-1	-	CASSLPTGVRTEAFF	TGTGCCAGCAGCTTACCCACAGGGGTTAGGACTGAAGCTTTCTTT
TRBV24-1	TRBD1	TRBJ1-2	-	CATSRGQLYGYTF	TGTGCCACCAGCCGGGGACAGCTCTATGGCTACACCTTC
TRBV27	-	TRBJ2-7	-	CASSLSNSVRVYYEQYF	TGTGCCAGCAGTTTATCGAACTCGGTCCGAGTTTACTACGAGCAGTACTTC
TRBV5-1	-	TRBJ2-7	few	CASSLDRAAYEQYF	TGCGCCAGCAGCTTGGACAGGGCAGCCTACGAGCAGTACTTC
TRBV9	-	TRBJ2-2	-	CASSVGSVPTGELFF	TGTGCCAGCAGCGTAGGTAGTGTGCCCACCGGGGAGCTGTTTTTT
TRBV27	TRBD1	TRBJ1-2	few	CASRALGQGNGGYTF	TGTGCCAGCAGAGCCCTGGGACAGGGTAATGGTGGCTACACCTTC
TRBV9	TRBD1	TRBJ1-5	once	CARRQGRDISNQPQHF	TGTGCCAGACGACAGGGAAGGGATATTAGCAATCAGCCCCAGCATTTT
TRBV4-2	-	TRBJ1-2	-	CASSQESGTYYGYTF	TGTGCCAGCAGCCAAGAATCGGGGACATACTATGGCTACACCTTC
TRBV6-2/TRBV6-3	TRBD1	TRBJ2-2	-	CASSYSSRGHDGELFF	TGTGCCAGCAGTTACTCGAGTAGGGGGCATGACGGGGAGCTGTTTTTT
TRBV21-1	-	TRBJ1-1	-	CASSKPGERGEAFF	TGTGCCAGCAGCAAGCCGGGGGAGAGAGGTGAAGCTTTCTTT
TRBV12-3/TRBV12-4	-	TRBJ2-2	-	CASSLTSSGELFF	TGTGCCAGCAGTTTGACTAGTTCCGGGGAGCTGTTTTTT
TRBV19	-	TRBJ2-3	-	CASSGDTQYF	TGTGCCAGTTCCGGGGATACGCAGTATTTT
TRBV5-1	-	TRBJ1-2	-	CASSFGANYGYTF	TGCGCCAGCAGCTTTGGAGCTAACTATGGCTACACCTTC
TRBV6-5	TRBD2	TRBJ2-2	once	CAIRLAGDTGELFF	TGTGCCATCCGGCTAGCGGGGGACACCGGGGAGCTGTTTTTT
TRBV12-3/TRBV12-4	TRBD1	TRBJ1-2	-	CASRKYDRDGYTF	TGTGCCAGCAGGAAATACGACAGGGACGGCTACACCTTC